These 18 T cell receptor beta chains originate from one sample sequenced in a study of CD8 T cells in Susac syndrome. Random hexamers were used to reverse transcribe the RNA input (about 0.5 to 1 ug). TCRdb called the immunoSEQ multiplex PCR reads again in MiXCR, with one record for every CDR3 protein. Here the sample spans 120,000 or so distinct CDR3 sequences, around 94% being singletons. Material for sequencing was CD8+ T cells from PBMCs. The receptors stem from a human donor with Susac syndrome.

The chain is built from TRBV13 and TRBJ2-2, with 9 bases identical to TRBD2. The CDR3 is 16 amino acids. V dropped 4 bases and J dropped 6; count of bases not matched to a gene: 9. In germline, CDR1 is PRHDT, CDR2 FYEKMQ (reference sequence). The CDR3 DNA reads TGTGCCAGCAGCTCACCACCAGCGGGAGGCCCCGGGGAGCTGTTTTTT. This sequence encodes CASSSPPAGGPGELFF.

In this sample, this clonotype turned up once. The rearrangement uses TRBV13 and TRBJ1-2; the match to TRBD1 covers 7 bases. The CDR3 is 15 amino acids. V shed 5 bases and J 3 bases; nucleotides not matched to a gene: 9. CDR1 is PRHDT and CDR2 is FYEKMQ in the germline V gene (reference sequence). CDR3 loop: CASSPRGFGDYGYTF. CDR3 nucleotides: TGTGCCAGCAGCCCCAGGGGGTTTGGGGACTATGGCTACACCTTC.

The CDR3 coding sequence is TGTGCCAGCAGCCAAGATTTTGGGGGAGTGGGCAATCAGCCCCAGCATTTT. Encoded protein: CASSQDFGGVGNQPQHF. The genes are TRBV3-1 and TRBJ1-5; maybe TRBD1 (5 bases). Germline V gene lookup returns CDR1 LGHDT and CDR2 YNNKEL (reference sequence). Trimming took 0 bases from V and 2 from J, leaving 14 bases between them. The CDR3 consists of 17 residues. Variable domain in full (rest from reference TRBV3-1 and TRBJ1-5): DTAVSQTPKYLVTQMGNDKSIKCEQNLGHDTMYWYKQDSKKFLKIMFSYNNKELIINETVPNRFSPKSPDKAHLNLHINSLELGDSAVYFCASSQDFGGVGNQPQHFGDGTRLSIL.

V gene TRBV18 combines with J gene TRBJ2-3; D remains ambiguous. The CDR3 totals 13 residues. In germline, CDR1 is KGHSH, CDR2 LQKENI. The germline V and J ends were trimmed by 1 base and 2 bases, with 4 bases remaining between them. The CDR3 loop reads CASSPLATDTQYF. The CDR3 bases are TGTGCCAGCTCACCACTAGCCACAGATACGCAGTATTTT.

This clonotype was seen only a few times. The rearrangement joins TRBV12-3 or TRBV12-4 to TRBJ2-7; D may be TRBD1 (5 bases). This CDR3 region has 14 residues. The V gene lost 4 bases and the J gene lost 1 base, with 11 bases spanning the gap. Here the CDR3 reads CASSSGLGSYEQYF. CDR3 nucleotide sequence: TGTGCCAGCAGTTCAGGGCTCGGATCCTACGAGCAGTACTTC.

The V gene is TRBV13, the J gene TRBJ2-1, with 8 positions matching TRBD2. CDR1 is PRHDT, CDR2 FYEKMQ, per germline (reference sequence). The J segment lost 0 bases and the V segment lost 1 base, leaving 11 bases of the junction unmatched. This CDR3 region has 19 residues. The CDR3 loop reads CASSLAFPGLGSSYNEQFF. DNA for the CDR3: TGTGCCAGCAGCTTAGCCTTCCCGGGACTAGGCAGCTCCTACAATGAGCAGTTCTTC.

The chain joins TRBV7-9 to TRBJ2-3; 8 nucleotides match TRBD1. Germline CDR1 reads SEHNR; CDR2 reads FQNEAQ (reference sequence). The CDR3 runs 15 residues. The V segment lost 2 bases and the J segment 6 bases; nucleotides outside the gene matches: 7. This CDR3 is CASSLRQGARDTQYF. In DNA form, the CDR3 reads TGTGCCAGCAGCTTAAGGCAGGGGGCGCGGGATACGCAGTATTTT.

V usage is TRBV30 and J usage is TRBJ2-7; 7 nucleotides align to TRBD1. Looked up from germline, CDR1 is GTSNPN and CDR2 is SVGIG (reference sequence). Germline trimming cut 1 base from V and 3 bases from J; bases unmatched to any gene: 6. CDR3 length equals 14 residues. The CDR3 DNA reads as TGTGCCTGGAGTGAAGGGACAGCTAACTACGAGCAGTACTTC. Protein product: CAWSEGTANYEQYF.

This chain connects TRBV13 to TRBJ2-7, with 7 bases lining up with TRBD2. In germline, CDR1 is PRHDT, CDR2 FYEKMQ (reference sequence). V trimming: 3 bases; J trimming: 7 bases; junction bases outside the gene matches: 6. CDR3 length: 13 residues. CDR3 DNA sequence: TGTGCCAGCAGCTTGACTAGCCGAGGGGAGCAGTACTTC. It encodes CASSLTSRGEQYF. Combining the CDR3 with reference TRBV13 and TRBJ2-7 gives the whole variable domain AAGVIQSPRHLIKEKRETATLKCYPIPRHDTVYWYQQGPGQDPQFLISFYEKMQSDKGSIPDRFSAQQFSDYHSELNMSSLELGDSALYFCASSLTSRGEQYFGPGTRLTVT.

This clonotype was observed once. The CDR3: CASSYGAGQYEQYF. CDR3 DNA sequence: TGTGCCAGCAGTTACGGGGCAGGGCAATACGAGCAGTACTTC. The gene calls are TRBV6-5 and TRBJ2-7; tentatively, D is TRBD1 (5 bases). The CDR3 has 14 amino acids. Trimming took 2 bases from V and 4 from J, leaving 12 bases between them. Germline V gene sequence: CDR1 MNHEY, CDR2 SVGAGI.

The chain combines TRBV11-2 with TRBJ1-2; 7 nucleotides match TRBD1. Germline V gene lookup returns CDR1 SGHAT and CDR2 FQNNGV. The CDR3 sequence is 13 residues long. The V segment lost 5 bases and the J segment 3 bases; nucleotides outside the gene matches: 3. CDR3 DNA: TGTGCCAGCAGCCGCGGGACAGACTATGGCTACACCTTC. This encodes CASSRGTDYGYTF.

The V call is TRBV19, the J call TRBJ1-5, with no clear D. Germline V gene sequence: CDR1 LNHDA, CDR2 SQIVND (reference sequence). Trimming removed 3 bases at V and 0 bases at J, with 12 bases between. The CDR3 runs 16 residues. CDR3 bases: TGTGCCAGTAGTATCGAACTCGGGGTTAGCAATCAGCCCCAGCATTTT. This gives the protein CASSIELGVSNQPQHF.

The chain uses TRBV9 and TRBJ2-3, with unresolved D. Trimming removed 4 bases from V and 0 bases from J, with 9 bases in between. The CDR3 is 14 residues long. The germline V gene encodes CDR1 SGDLS and CDR2 YYNGEE. CDR3: CASSLDSSTDTQYF. The CDR3, as DNA: TGTGCCAGCAGCCTCGATAGTAGCACAGATACGCAGTATTTT.

The chain employs TRBV4-1 and TRBJ2-7; possibly TRBD1 or TRBD2 for D (6 bases each). CDR1 MGHRA and CDR2 YSYEKL come from the germline V gene. The CDR3 contains 14 residues. V lost 3 bases and J lost 3, with 12 bases in between. The CDR3 loop is CASSQRGEGYEQYF. The CDR3 region has the DNA TGCGCCAGCAGCCAGAGGGGGGAAGGCTACGAGCAGTACTTC.

The J gene is TRBJ1-3, the V gene TRBV6-6; D remains ambiguous. Per germline, CDR1 MNHNY and CDR2 SVGAGI (reference sequence). Trimming removed 6 bases at V and 7 bases at J, with 16 bases between. This CDR3 is built from 14 residues. Here the CDR3 DNA reads TGTGCCAGCAGCTCGGATGGGGTGAGGAACACCATATATTTT. Its translation: CASSSDGVRNTIYF.

CDR3 amino acids: CASSPGPEYTQYF. Here the CDR3 DNA reads TGTGCCAGCTCACCGGGACCGGAGTATACGCAGTATTTT. This sequence joins TRBV18 and TRBJ2-3, with D tentatively TRBD1 or TRBD2 (5 bases each). The CDR3 length is 13 residues. V shed 3 bases and J shed 7 bases, with 11 bases lying between them. Per germline, CDR1 KGHSH and CDR2 LQKENI.

V gene TRBV14 combines with J gene TRBJ2-7; TRBD2 is a possible D gene (6 bases). This CDR3 spans 14 amino acids. Trimming stripped 1 base from V and 2 bases from J, with 9 bases between. The germline V gene has CDR1 SGHDN and CDR2 FVKESK. CDR3 sequence reads: CASSQGLVAYEQYF. For the CDR3, the DNA is TGTGCCAGCAGCCAAGGACTAGTGGCCTACGAGCAGTACTTC.

The chain recombines TRBV5-4 with TRBJ1-4; 7 nucleotides line up with TRBD1. This CDR3 region has 20 residues. The V gene's germline CDR1 is SGHNT and CDR2 YYREEE (reference sequence). V was clipped by 0 bases and J by 0 bases; unmatched bases: 14. CDR3 sequence reads: CASSLAPTGQEYATNEKLFF. In nucleotides, the CDR3 is TGTGCCAGCAGCTTGGCCCCGACAGGACAGGAGTATGCAACTAATGAAAAACTGTTTTTT.